These 15 T cell receptor beta chains share one sample of origin, sequenced in a study of blood T cell repertoires in COVID-19. This table comes from immunoSEQ multiplex PCR, and its TCRdb copy is limited to in-frame clones, with some not included. The table has around 270,000 clones, around 90% seen once. What was sequenced was PBMCs or T cells enriched from blood (not recorded which). The receptors were sampled from a woman in her thirties or forties who had been exposed to COVID-19.

The J gene is TRBJ2-1, the V gene TRBV6-2 or TRBV6-3; D is possibly TRBD1 (6 bases). The CDR3 loop spans 14 amino acids. Germline loops: CDR1 MNHEY, CDR2 SVGEGT. Trimming shortened V by 5 bases and J by 15 bases, and 23 bases separated the two germline ends. The CDR3 DNA sequence: TGTGCCAGCAGTACATCGACAGGCAGGGTCCGTCGGTTCTTC. Translated: CASSTSTGRVRRFF.

V and J are TRBV29-1 and TRBJ2-1; 7 nucleotides line up with TRBD1. From germline, CDR1 is SQVTM and CDR2 ANQGSEA. The CDR3 contains 13 residues. Germline trimming cut 3 bases from V and 4 bases from J; bases unmatched to any gene: 3. CDR3 bases: TGCAGCGTTGATCGGACAGGTTACAATGAGCAGTTCTTC. Amino acids: CSVDRTGYNEQFF.

This clone was detected only once. This sequence joins TRBV5-6 and TRBJ1-2, with 10 bases that match TRBD1. The CDR3 covers 16 residues. Per germline, CDR1 SGHDT and CDR2 YYEEEE. Unmatched junction bases numbered 9, after V lost 0 bases and J lost 7 bases. This CDR3 reads CASSLGQGAQVGGYTF. As DNA, the CDR3 is TGTGCCAGCAGCTTGGGACAGGGGGCGCAAGTAGGTGGCTACACCTTC.

The chain recombines TRBV12-3 or TRBV12-4 with TRBJ1-2; weak D call: TRBD1 (5 bases). Trimming took 9 bases from V and 4 from J, leaving 12 bases between them. The CDR3 contains 12 residues. The CDR3 sequence: CASTGSSYGYTF. The DNA for the CDR3 is TGTGCCAGTACAGGATCGAGCTATGGCTACACCTTC.

This clone appeared a few times. DNA of the CDR3: TGTGCCAGCAGCCCCAGGGGAGGGGCCCCCACAGATACGCAGTATTTT. Amino acids: CASSPRGGAPTDTQYF. This chain links TRBV7-3 with TRBJ2-3; D might be TRBD2 (7 bases). Germline loops: CDR1 SGHTA, CDR2 FQGTGA. The CDR3 sequence is 16 residues long. Trimming took 5 bases from V and 2 from J, leaving 17 bases between them.

The gene calls are TRBV5-1 and TRBJ1-1; the D is unclear. This CDR3 contains 14 residues. CDR1 is SGHRS, CDR2 YFSETQ, per germline. Trimming took 5 bases from V and 1 from J, leaving 12 bases between them. The CDR3 loop is CASRPVPGNTEAFF. DNA for the CDR3: TGCGCCAGCAGACCCGTTCCAGGGAACACTGAAGCTTTCTTT.

The chain has TRBV7-3 and TRBJ2-2; D possibly corresponds to TRBD1 (5 bases). The germline gives CDR1 SGHTA, CDR2 FQGTGA. The CDR3 is 14 residues long. V was trimmed by 5 bases and J by 1 base, leaving 8 bases between them. CDR3 region: CASSPGMNTGELFF. As DNA, the CDR3 is TGTGCCAGCAGCCCAGGGATGAACACCGGGGAGCTGTTTTTT.

The V gene is TRBV6-2 or TRBV6-3, the J gene TRBJ1-2, with a tentative D call TRBD1 (5 bases). The germline V and J ends were trimmed by 4 bases and 8 bases, with 14 bases remaining between them. Germline values: CDR1 MNHEY, CDR2 SVGEGT. The CDR3 runs 13 residues. The CDR3 sequence: CASSSLGRDGYTF. DNA for the CDR3: TGTGCCAGCAGTTCCCTGGGGAGGGACGGCTACACCTTC.

The gene calls are TRBV18 and TRBJ1-1; D remains ambiguous. Trimming stripped 4 bases from V and 0 bases from J, with 9 bases between. Germline CDR1 reads KGHSH; CDR2 reads LQKENI. CDR3 size: 14 residues. The CDR3 sequence: CASSLNTLNTEAFF. CDR3 DNA sequence: TGTGCCAGCTCACTAAATACTCTGAACACTGAAGCTTTCTTT.

This sequence joins TRBV15 and TRBJ1-5; 10 positions agree with TRBD1. The CDR3 has 15 residues. Germline assignment: CDR1 LNHNV and CDR2 YYDKDF (reference sequence). The junction had 6 bases not matched to a gene; V was cut back by 6 bases and J by 4 bases. CDR3 sequence (DNA): TGTGCCACCAGGGTGGGACAGGGGCCTAATCAGCCCCAGCATTTT. Its translation is CATRVGQGPNQPQHF.

This clone was counted between two and nine times. This chain uses TRBV6-5 with TRBJ2-3; D perhaps matches TRBD1 (6 bases). Germline V CDR1 and CDR2: MNHEY, SVGAGI. Trimming removed 6 bases at V and 2 bases at J, with 6 bases between. The CDR3 extends over 12 amino acids. CDR3 region: CASRGATDTQYF. DNA for the CDR3: TGTGCCAGCAGGGGGGCCACAGATACGCAGTATTTT.

This clone was seen once. The chain has TRBV7-9 and TRBJ2-5; 12 bases line up with TRBD2. This CDR3 contains 17 residues. Germline lookup yields CDR1 SEHNR and CDR2 FQNEAQ (reference sequence). V lost 6 bases and J lost 2; bases outside the gene matches: 10. The CDR3 loop is CASSRTSGNPQQETQYF. The CDR3 DNA is TGTGCCAGCAGTCGGACTAGCGGGAATCCGCAACAAGAGACCCAGTACTTC.

The chain uses TRBV7-8 and TRBJ1-4; D is possibly TRBD1 (6 bases). The V end lost 4 bases, the J end lost 11 bases, and 8 bases lay between the germline ends. The CDR3 covers 11 residues. Germline CDR1 and CDR2: SGHVS and FQNEAQ. The CDR3 loop reads CASSSGHKLFF. Here the CDR3 DNA reads TGTGCCAGCAGCTCGGGACATAAACTGTTTTTT.

This chain uses TRBV7-9 with TRBJ1-6; tentatively, D is TRBD1 (5 bases). Trimming took off 5 bases at V and 10 bases at J, with 18 bases between the two ends. The CDR3 spans 15 residues. The germline gives CDR1 SEHNR, CDR2 FQNEAQ (reference sequence). The CDR3 bases are TGTGCCAGCAGCCCCACGACAGTTCCAGACTCACCCCTCCACTTT. Encoded protein: CASSPTTVPDSPLHF. The variable domain in full, with the rest retrieved from reference TRBV7-9 and TRBJ1-6, is DTGVSQNPRHKITKRGQNVTFRCDPISEHNRLYWYRQTLGQGPEFLTYFQNEAQLEKSRLLSDRFSAERPKGSFSTLEIQRTEQGDSAMYLCASSPTTVPDSPLHFGNGTRLTVT.

The rearrangement uses TRBV9 and TRBJ2-6; 8 nucleotides line up with TRBD2. This CDR3 contains 16 residues. With V trimmed by 0 bases and J by 4 bases, 3 bases remained unmatched. The germline V gene has CDR1 SGDLS and CDR2 YYNGEE. The CDR3 sequence is CASSVASGSGANVLTF. The DNA of the CDR3 is TGTGCCAGCAGCGTAGCTAGCGGGTCAGGGGCCAACGTCCTGACTTTC. The variable domain in full, completed from reference TRBV9 and TRBJ2-6, reads DSGVTQTPKHLITATGQRVTLRCSPRSGDLSVYWYQQSLDQGLQFLIQYYNGEERAKGNILERFSAQQFPDLHSELNLSSLELGDSALYFCASSVASGSGANVLTFGAGSRLTVL.